What follows are 27 T cell receptor beta chains derived from one specimen sequenced in a study of beta chain features in type 1 diabetes (dated by TCRdb to the late 2010s). General conclusions and limits of the study: Type 1 diabetes patients showed a moderate but significant shortening of TCRB CDR3 length in all four CD4+ subsets.

The antigens for these receptors are not known. The library was built by means of the immunoSEQ multiplex PCR assay. The entire isolated RNA was reverse transcribed using the High Capacity cDNA Reverse Transcription Kit, and thus expressed TCRB transcripts were sequenced. Entries here come from immuneACCESS through TCRdb and include only in-frame sequences with V and J called. Some clones fail to appear in such tables; in the studies checked, an unresolved V gene covers under half of the shortfall, and the cause of the remainder is unknown. In all, the sample holds 140,000 to 150,000 clones, and about 13% of those were seen once. The ten largest account for under 1.5% of the sample. Material for sequencing was central memory CD4+ T cells from blood. The receptors derive from a man aged 18 to 30 with type 1 diabetes.

The gene calls are TRBV11-2 and TRBJ2-3, with a tentative D call TRBD2 (5 bases). The CDR3 spans 14 residues. The germline V gene encodes CDR1 SGHAT and CDR2 FQNNGV. The germline V and J ends were trimmed by 1 base and 8 bases, with 13 bases remaining between them. The CDR3 reads CASSLVHHRGTQYF. The CDR3 nucleotides read TGTGCCAGCAGCTTAGTCCACCACCGGGGTACGCAGTATTTT.

The genes are TRBV19 and TRBJ2-6; D not certain. The germline V gene has CDR1 LNHDA and CDR2 SQIVND (reference sequence). The CDR3 spans 13 residues. Trimming removed 6 bases from V and 1 base from J, with 4 bases in between. DNA of the CDR3: TGTGCCAGTAGAAGGTCTGGGGCCAACGTCCTGACTTTC. Protein product: CASRRSGANVLTF.

The V gene is TRBV27, the J gene TRBJ1-6; D gene unclear. This CDR3 region has 17 residues. The V and J ends lost 5 bases and 1 base respectively, with 15 bases between them. Germline V gene sequence: CDR1 MNHEY, CDR2 SMNVEV (reference sequence). DNA of the CDR3: TGTGCCAGCAGTCCCGGAGGTACCAGGTCCTATAATTCACCCCTCCACTTT. Translation gives CASSPGGTRSYNSPLHF.

The chain combines TRBV28 with TRBJ2-5, with no clear D. Trimming took 5 bases from V and 2 from J, leaving 6 bases between them. Germline CDR1 reads MDHEN; CDR2 reads SYDVKM. The CDR3 consists of 12 residues. The CDR3 DNA sequence: TGTGCCAGCAGTGCCCTTCAAGAGACCCAGTACTTC. Amino acid sequence: CASSALQETQYF.

CDR3 loop: CASRGGTLRLNSNQPQHF. The CDR3 DNA follows: TGTGCCAGCAGAGGAGGGACACTGAGGCTGAATAGCAATCAGCCCCAGCATTTT. The rearrangement joins TRBV2 to TRBJ1-5; the D gene is possibly TRBD1 (6 bases). Per the germline V gene, CDR1 is SNHLY and CDR2 is FYNNEI. Between the trimmed V and J ends, which lost 6 bases and 0 bases, there was a span of 21 bases. The CDR3 is 18 residues long.

This clone was picked up a small number of times. The chain links TRBV10-3 to TRBJ1-2; 7 positions agree with TRBD1. The CDR3 length is 14 residues. V shed 4 bases, J shed 2 bases, and the junction held 4 bases outside the gene matches. Per germline, CDR1 ENHRY and CDR2 SYGVKD. The CDR3 sequence: CAISGQQGNYGYTF. CDR3 DNA sequence: TGTGCCATCAGTGGCCAACAGGGGAACTATGGCTACACCTTC.

This clone was counted a few times. J is TRBJ1-3 and V is TRBV15, with TRBD1 matching over 11 bases. Germline CDR1 LNHNV, CDR2 YYDKDF (reference sequence). This CDR3 is built from 16 residues. V dropped 0 bases and J dropped 7; count of bases not matched to a gene: 5. The CDR3 nucleotides are TGTGCCACCAGCAGAGATGGGGACAGGGGGACCAACACCATATATTTT. This sequence encodes CATSRDGDRGTNTIYF.

This chain connects TRBV7-2 to TRBJ1-1; possibly TRBD1 for D (5 bases). The germline V gene has CDR1 SGHTA and CDR2 FQGNSA. V lost 3 bases, J lost 9 bases, and 14 bases lay in between. The CDR3 loop spans 13 amino acids. The CDR3, as DNA: TGTGCCAGCAGCTTGGGAGGGGCAGGAAAAGCTTTCTTT. Amino acid sequence: CASSLGGAGKAFF.

The chain combines TRBV6-6 with TRBJ2-7, with a weak D call TRBD1 (6 bases). CDR3 length: 14 amino acids. Germline CDR1 and CDR2: MNHNY and SVGAGI (reference sequence). V lost 8 bases and J lost 1, with 15 bases in between. The CDR3, as DNA: TGTGCCAGCCTGCGGACAGCGCAGTCCTACGAGCAGTACTTC. This codes for CASLRTAQSYEQYF.

This clone appeared a few times. This rearrangement joins TRBV28 to TRBJ1-2, with 7 bases matching TRBD1. Germline V CDR1 and CDR2: MDHEN, SYDVKM. Trimming at V came to 1 base and at J to 4 bases, leaving 6 bases not matched to a gene. The CDR3 is 15 amino acids. CDR3 sequence (DNA): TGTGCCAGCAGTTTATCCACAGGGGAGGCCTATGGCTACACCTTC. It specifies CASSLSTGEAYGYTF.

The chain recombines TRBV5-1 with TRBJ2-5, with D perhaps TRBD2 (5 bases). Per germline, CDR1 SGHRS and CDR2 YFSETQ. The CDR3 covers 15 residues. V dropped 1 base and J dropped 5 bases, with 15 bases sitting between them. CDR3 residues: CASSLTSSSSETQYF. CDR3 sequence (DNA): TGCGCCAGCAGCTTGACTAGTTCGTCCTCTGAGACCCAGTACTTC.

This clone was seen a handful of times. The chain combines TRBV7-3 with TRBJ2-7, with 9 bases that match TRBD1. J was trimmed by 6 bases and V by 1 base; bases with no gene match: 10. Germline V CDR1 and CDR2: SGHTA, FQGTGA. The CDR3 loop spans 16 amino acids. DNA of the CDR3: TGTGCCAGCAGCTTAAATTCGGGACAGGGAGCAAGCGAGCAGTACTTC. This translates into CASSLNSGQGASEQYF.

This clone was detected a few times. This may be a read error, as it is one base from a much larger clone. The same CDR3 also results from other DNA sequences found in this sample. The rearrangement links TRBV11-2 to TRBJ2-1, with D perhaps TRBD1 (6 bases). Germline lookup yields CDR1 SGHAT and CDR2 FQNNGV. The CDR3 runs to 14 residues. With 9 bases removed from V and 0 bases from J, the gap between germline ends came to 12 bases. Here the CDR3 DNA reads TGTGCCAGTACCGACAGGAGCTCCTACAATGAGCAGTTCTTC. Translated, it gives CASTDRSSYNEQFF.

The CDR3 is CATKRANTDTQYF. In DNA, the CDR3 is TGTGCCACCAAACGGGCGAACACAGATACGCAGTATTTT. V and J are TRBV28 and TRBJ2-3; no definite D call. Germline V gives CDR1 MDHEN, CDR2 SYDVKM. The CDR3 runs to 13 residues. Trimming shortened V by 10 bases and J by 2 bases, and 13 bases separated the two germline ends. The variable domain in full, with the rest retrieved from reference TRBV28 and TRBJ2-3, is DVKVTQSSRYLVKRTGEKVFLECVQDMDHENMFWYRQDPGLGLRLIYFSYDVKMKEKGDIPEGYSVSREKKERFSLILESASTNQTSMYLCATKRANTDTQYFGPGTRLTVL.

The rearrangement uses TRBV12-5 and TRBJ2-7; 7 nucleotides line up with TRBD2. V was clipped by 6 bases and J by 2 bases; unmatched bases: 7. CDR1 and CDR2 (germline): LGHNT, FRNRAP. This CDR3 contains 14 residues. CDR3 amino acids: CASGPGGGTYEQYF. CDR3 DNA: TGTGCTAGTGGCCCCGGGGGAGGGACCTACGAGCAGTACTTC.

As regards this clone: Within the sample, other DNA sequences also encode this same CDR3. V usage is TRBV30 and J usage is TRBJ2-7; maybe TRBD2 (6 bases). Germline-derived CDR1 and CDR2 are GTSNPN and SVGIG (reference sequence). Trimming took off 4 bases at V and 4 bases at J, with 17 bases between the two ends. This CDR3 has 14 amino acids. CDR3: CAWTSRDSGYEQYF. DNA for the CDR3: TGTGCCTGGACAAGCCGGGACTCCGGGTACGAGCAGTACTTC.

This clone was seen a few times. This rearrangement joins TRBV30 to TRBJ1-3, with 7 bases aligning to TRBD1. Germline trimming cut 4 bases from V and 9 bases from J; bases unmatched to any gene: 9. The CDR3 is made up of 13 amino acids. Germline values: CDR1 GTSNPN, CDR2 SVGIG (reference sequence). The CDR3 nucleotides read TGTGCCTGGACGAGGGGACAGACTAGCACCATATATTTT. This gives the protein CAWTRGQTSTIYF.

Only a few counts were recorded for this clone. The sample carries other DNA sequences with the same CDR3. This chain links TRBV28 with TRBJ1-2, with D uncertain. Trimming took off 2 bases at V and 3 bases at J, with 4 bases between the two ends. Germline V gene lookup returns CDR1 MDHEN and CDR2 SYDVKM. This CDR3 region has 12 residues. The CDR3 DNA sequence: TGTGCCAGCAGTTTAGGAGACTATGGCTACACCTTC. The encoded protein is CASSLGDYGYTF.

V gene TRBV10-3 combines with J gene TRBJ2-5, with D tentatively TRBD2 (6 bases). Trimming removed 6 bases at V and 3 bases at J, with 8 bases between. There are 12 residues in the CDR3. The germline V gene encodes CDR1 ENHRY and CDR2 SYGVKD. CDR3: CAISGGEETQYF. The CDR3 nucleotides are TGTGCCATCAGCGGGGGTGAAGAGACCCAGTACTTC.

The rearrangement uses TRBV6-1 and TRBJ1-1; D is unclear. This CDR3 is built from 13 residues. Looked up from germline, CDR1 is MNHNS and CDR2 is SASEGT. V dropped 2 bases and J dropped 5 bases, with 9 bases sitting between them. The CDR3 bases are TGTGCCAGCAGTGAAATCTCCAGAACTGAAGCTTTCTTT. This encodes CASSEISRTEAFF.

J is TRBJ1-3 and V is TRBV2; no definite D call. CDR1 SNHLY and CDR2 FYNNEI come from the germline V gene. Trimming left V 3 bases short and J 4 bases short, with 10 bases between. The CDR3 is made up of 14 amino acids. Written as DNA, the CDR3 is TGTGCCAGCAGTGATCAGCTCGCGGGAAACACCATATATTTT. Its translation is CASSDQLAGNTIYF.

In its sample, this clone was seen a few times. The V gene is TRBV2, the J gene TRBJ2-4, with D hard to call. Germline V gives CDR1 SNHLY, CDR2 FYNNEI. The germline V and J ends were trimmed by 9 bases and 0 bases, with 15 bases remaining between them. There are 15 residues in the CDR3. The CDR3 DNA sequence: TGTGCCAGACTGAAACGGACGGGAGCCAAAAACATTCAGTACTTC. This codes for CARLKRTGAKNIQYF.

The table lists this clone with a few counts. The rearrangement joins TRBV5-6 to TRBJ2-5; TRBD1 aligns across 10 bases. Germline V gives CDR1 SGHDT, CDR2 YYEEEE. The CDR3 totals 14 residues. After removal of 3 bases from V and 6 bases from J, the junction contained 5 bases not matched to a gene. The CDR3 region is CASSWDRGMKTQYF. DNA of the CDR3: TGTGCCAGCAGCTGGGACAGGGGCATGAAGACCCAGTACTTC.

This clone has a handful of counts. The rearrangement uses TRBV28 and TRBJ2-5, with D hard to call. The CDR3 consists of 12 residues. V was pared by 3 bases and J by 1 base, with 3 bases between. CDR1 is MDHEN and CDR2 is SYDVKM in the germline V gene. The CDR3 sequence is CASSFLQETQYF. CDR3 DNA sequence: TGTGCCAGCAGTTTCCTCCAAGAGACCCAGTACTTC.

This sequence joins TRBV7-9 and TRBJ1-2; no clear D gene. There are 12 residues in the CDR3. Germline CDR1 SEHNR, CDR2 FQNEAQ (reference sequence). V gave up 1 base and J gave up 7 bases, with 7 bases separating them. The CDR3: CASSLDIRGYTF. The CDR3, as DNA: TGTGCCAGCAGCTTAGACATTCGTGGCTACACCTTC.

Ten or more counts support this clone. Here the CDR3 DNA reads TGTGCCAGCAGCTTTCTCGGCTCCCTGAGAGAGACCCAGTACTTC. Amino acids: CASSFLGSLRETQYF. The chain recombines TRBV13 with TRBJ2-5; D is ambiguous. This CDR3 comprises 15 residues. Germline V lookup: CDR1 PRHDT, CDR2 FYEKMQ (reference sequence). V was clipped by 3 bases and J by 4 bases, with 15 bases between them. Looking up the rest from reference TRBV13 and TRBJ2-5 gives the full variable domain: AAGVIQSPRHLIKEKRETATLKCYPIPRHDTVYWYQQGPGQDPQFLISFYEKMQSDKGSIPDRFSAQQFSDYHSELNMSSLELGDSALYFCASSFLGSLRETQYFGPGTRLLVL.

The rearrangement links TRBV4-1 to TRBJ2-3, with D perhaps given as TRBD1 or TRBD2 (5 bases each). The V end was cut by 3 bases, the J end by 12 bases, with 16 bases between. CDR3 length equals 13 residues. Germline-derived CDR1 and CDR2 are MGHRA and YSYEKL. CDR3 sequence reads: CASSHIRDPGQYF. The CDR3, as DNA: TGCGCCAGCAGCCACATCCGGGACCCCGGCCAGTATTTT.